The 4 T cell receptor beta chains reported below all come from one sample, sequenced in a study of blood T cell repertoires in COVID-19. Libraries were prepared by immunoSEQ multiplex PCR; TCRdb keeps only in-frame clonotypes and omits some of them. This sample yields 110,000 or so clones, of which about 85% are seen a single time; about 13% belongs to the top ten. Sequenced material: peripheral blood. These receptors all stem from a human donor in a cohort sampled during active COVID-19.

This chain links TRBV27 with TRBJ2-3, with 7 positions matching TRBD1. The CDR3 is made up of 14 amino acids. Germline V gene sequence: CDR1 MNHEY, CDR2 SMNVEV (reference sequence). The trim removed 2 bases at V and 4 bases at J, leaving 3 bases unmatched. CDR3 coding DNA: TGTGCCAGCAGTTTAAACAGGGGCGCAGATACGCAGTATTTT. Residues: CASSLNRGADTQYF.

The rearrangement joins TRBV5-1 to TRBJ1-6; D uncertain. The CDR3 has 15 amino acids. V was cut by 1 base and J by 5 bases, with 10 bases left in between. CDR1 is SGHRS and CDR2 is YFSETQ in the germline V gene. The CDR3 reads CASSLTAQDNSPLHF. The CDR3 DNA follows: TGCGCCAGCAGCTTGACAGCCCAGGATAATTCACCCCTCCACTTT.

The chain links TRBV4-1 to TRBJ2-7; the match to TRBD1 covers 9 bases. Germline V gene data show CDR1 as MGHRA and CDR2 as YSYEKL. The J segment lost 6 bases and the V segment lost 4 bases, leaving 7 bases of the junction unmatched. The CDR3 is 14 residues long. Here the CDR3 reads CASSPTGQGIEQYF. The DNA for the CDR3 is TGCGCCAGCAGCCCCACGGGACAGGGCATCGAGCAGTACTTC.

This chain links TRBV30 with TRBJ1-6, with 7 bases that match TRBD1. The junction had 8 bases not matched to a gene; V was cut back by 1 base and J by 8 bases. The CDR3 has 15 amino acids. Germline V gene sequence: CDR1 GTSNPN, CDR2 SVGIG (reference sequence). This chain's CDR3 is CAWSARDRDYSPLHF. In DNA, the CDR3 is TGTGCCTGGAGTGCTCGGGACAGAGACTATTCACCCCTCCACTTT.